The TCR beta chain under discussion was sequenced for a study of T cells in Graves' hyperthyroidism and ophthalmopathy (dated 2019 in TCRdb). About the study as a whole: Peripheral blood was sampled at the time of initial diagnosis, prior to any treatment. The paper reports TCR Vbeta CDR3 sequencing of 130 to 150 peripheral blood samples: some 41 ophthalmopathy, around 80 hyperthyroidism and around 17 progressor patients. A discovery cohort of about 100 patients, fewer than 50 with Graves' ophthalmopathy and about 60 with stable Graves' hyperthyroidism, was used to find distinguishing TCR V-J signatures. After blood sampling, hyperthyroidism patients were treated with methimazole at a starting dose of 30 mg daily, and ophthalmopathy patients were treated with high-dose intravenous methylprednisolone. For training and testing, the 95 to 100 patients in the discovery cohort were randomly divided in a 7:3 ratio. In addition, the study compared T-cell repertoires in thyroid tissue and in blood from 6 or 7 Graves' hyperthyroidism patients. Prospective prediction of ophthalmopathy was tested in an independent validation cohort of some 20 hyperthyroidism patients and 15 to 17 patients who later progressed to ophthalmopathy.

As for this clonotype: Its antigen remains unidentified. Base qualities were left out, and no much larger clone turns up one base away.

TCR beta CDR3 regions were amplified from RNA transcripts. A first-round RT-PCR of the TCR CDR3 used the HTBI primer set with the Qiagen OneStep RT-PCR kit. Libraries were constructed in a second round of multiplex PCR, after which size selection and purification were performed. Paired-end sequencing of the libraries was performed with 100 bp reads on an Illumina HiSeq2000. The source study handled its data this way. SOAPnuke was used to process the raw data, with reads discarded if the reads contained adapters or uncalled bases, had a mean Phred below 15, or lacked an exact constant-primer or identifier match. COPE v1.2.5 was used to merge the high-quality paired reads, and each unique nucleotide sequence was defined as a clonotype. Clonotypes were aligned to IMGT TRBV, TRBD and TRBJ reference segments using MiTCR v1.1. The analysis was restricted to V-J combinations with a frequency above 0.0001, which together covered 99% to 99.2% of the repertoires. A TCS score was defined as the ratio of F50 (clonal expansion) to E x V (chaos), with BLOSUM62-based TCRdist applied between CDR3 peptides within each V-J. Welch's t-statistics and random forest reduced fewer than 550 V-J features to 10 to 15, which were used in a naive Bayes classifier (R e1071). TCRdb reanalyzed the raw reads on its own, using fastp at Q25 for trimming and MiXCR for clone calling, and kept in-frame beta chains. Entries that share a CDR3 protein sequence are merged under the most common genes and DNA. TCRdb, not the original authors, processed these V and J calls. This sample holds about 280,000 distinct CDR3 sequences; about 25% were observed only once. The top ten clones comprise roughly 24% of the sample.

Hyperthyroidism patients were newly diagnosed, with disease duration under 2 months, and aged 18 to 65 years. Patients with uncontrolled infections, other autoimmune diseases, pregnancy or lactation were excluded. Diagnoses were established on the basis of clinical symptoms, serum thyroxine and TRAb, thyroid ultrasound, and orbital computed tomography. Blood from progressor patients was collected at the time of first diagnosis with hyperthyroidism, before any ophthalmopathy symptoms had appeared. Ficoll-Paque density gradient centrifugation was used to isolate PBMCs from around 10 ml of fresh peripheral blood. Progressor patients were defined as those initially diagnosed with Graves' hyperthyroidism in whom ophthalmopathy developed during follow-up. Total RNA was extracted with Trizol reagent, and quality was checked on an Agilent 2100 Bioanalyzer. At the junction V is shortened by 2 bases and J by 7 bases; bases outside the gene matches: 8. From a lookup of the germline V gene, CDR1 and CDR2 are ENHRY and SYGVKD. The CDR3 sequence holds 16 residues, the cysteine and phenylalanine included. Only the CDR3 region is kept as DNA, spanning 48 bases read in frame from base 1.

Results and caveats for the whole study, not just this receptor: Sample size was not statistically predetermined, and investigators were not blinded to group allocation. A model built on a 13 V-J signature distinguished ophthalmopathy from stable hyperthyroidism, reaching roughly 88% sensitivity and about 81% specificity in cross-validation and 80%/75% in testing. Most expanded thyroid clonotypes (frequency above 0.001) were also detected in blood, suggesting blood repertoires may reflect thyroid immune responses. In validation, the model predicted progression to ophthalmopathy with around 71% sensitivity and over 72% specificity, a median of 6.5 months before onset.

This TCR was sampled from a man in his forties with Graves' hyperthyroidism that later progressed to Graves' ophthalmopathy. The chain is made from TRBV10-3 and TRBJ2-2; 9 bases in the middle match TRBD2. The sample comprised blood. The DNA is as follows: TGTGCCATCAGTGAGGGGAGCGGGAGGAACGGCGGGGAGCTGTTTTTT. This yields the protein CAISEGSGRNGGELFF.